Below, 12 T cell receptor beta chains from the same sample are listed, as sequenced in a study of blood T cell repertoires in COVID-19 (dated by TCRdb to about 2020). The library was produced with the immunoSEQ multiplex PCR assay. The source is immuneACCESS, and TCRdb retained only in-frame sequences with V and J called. Part of the clones is not carried over; for the studies checked, unresolved V genes explain less than half of this, and the remainder is unexplained. This sample gives under 300,000 clones in total; roughly 81% of them show up just once. In total, the top ten clones hold roughly 6.7% of the sample. Input material: PBMCs or T cells enriched from blood (not recorded which). The receptors shown here come from a woman aged 45-65 years who had been exposed to COVID-19.

V gene TRBV19 combines with J gene TRBJ1-6; D perhaps matches TRBD1 (5 bases). The CDR3 covers 14 residues. CDR1 and CDR2 (germline): LNHDA, SQIVND (reference sequence). The V end lost 0 bases, the J end lost 16 bases, and 16 bases lay between the germline ends. The CDR3 DNA sequence: TGTGCCAGTAGTATAGATCCCCCACGGGGACTGCTCCACTTT. Translated, it gives CASSIDPPRGLLHF. The full variable domain, completed using reference TRBV19 and TRBJ1-6, is DGGITQSPKYLFRKEGQNVTLSCEQNLNHDAMYWYRQDPGQGLRLIYYSQIVNDFQKGDIAEGYSVSREKKESFPLTVTSAQKNPTAFYLCASSIDPPRGLLHFGNGTRLTVT.

The rearrangement uses TRBV6-5 and TRBJ1-1; weak D call: TRBD1 (5 bases). The V gene lost 6 bases and the J gene lost 5 bases, with 16 bases spanning the gap. Germline values: CDR1 MNHEY, CDR2 SVGAGI. The CDR3 spans 14 residues. The CDR3 DNA reads TGTGCCAGCAGAACGACTGGGGCGAGTACTGAAGCTTTCTTT. This sequence encodes CASRTTGASTEAFF.

This clone was recorded once. The chain uses TRBV24-1 and TRBJ2-1; weak D call: TRBD2 (6 bases). The germline V gene has CDR1 KGHDR and CDR2 SFDVKD. This CDR3 region has 14 residues. The ends were cut back, 3 bases at V and 5 bases at J, with 10 bases in the middle. For the CDR3, the DNA is TGTGCCACCAGTGATGGGGGACTTCACAATGAGCAGTTCTTC. It translates to CATSDGGLHNEQFF.

The rearrangement joins TRBV6-5 to TRBJ1-5; 8 positions agree with TRBD1. Germline CDR1 is MNHEY and CDR2 is SVGAGI. CDR3 size: 14 residues. J gave up 7 bases and V 8 bases, and 10 bases lay outside the gene matches. CDR3 sequence reads: CASWAGGVRQPQHF. CDR3 DNA: TGTGCCAGCTGGGCAGGGGGCGTAAGGCAGCCCCAGCATTTT.

The chain recombines TRBV9 with TRBJ2-2; D not certain. Between the trimmed V and J ends, which lost 0 bases and 6 bases, there was a span of 6 bases. This CDR3 region has 13 residues. Germline V gene data show CDR1 as SGDLS and CDR2 as YYNGEE. CDR3 amino acids: CASSVDTPGELFF. As DNA, the CDR3 is TGTGCCAGCAGCGTAGACACCCCCGGGGAGCTGTTTTTT. The whole variable domain, remainder taken from reference TRBV9 and TRBJ2-2, is DSGVTQTPKHLITATGQRVTLRCSPRSGDLSVYWYQQSLDQGLQFLIQYYNGEERAKGNILERFSAQQFPDLHSELNLSSLELGDSALYFCASSVDTPGELFFGEGSRLTVL.

The genes are TRBV4-1 and TRBJ1-1; D call uncertain. This CDR3 region has 13 residues. The germline V and J ends were trimmed by 0 bases and 7 bases, with 9 bases remaining between them. Germline loops: CDR1 MGHRA, CDR2 YSYEKL. The CDR3 region has the DNA TGCGCCAGCAGCCAAGATTTCAGTGTTGAAGCTTTCTTT. This encodes CASSQDFSVEAFF.

The chain combines TRBV19 with TRBJ1-5; 7 bases are a match to TRBD1. CDR3 size: 16 residues. V trimming: 4 bases; J trimming: 5 bases; junction bases outside the gene matches: 11. Germline assignment: CDR1 LNHDA and CDR2 SQIVND (reference sequence). The CDR3 region has the DNA TGTGCCAGTAGTAGAGGACAGGCCCTAAGGGATCAGCCCCAGCATTTT. It specifies CASSRGQALRDQPQHF.

The rearrangement uses TRBV7-2 and TRBJ1-1, with D perhaps TRBD1 (6 bases). The CDR3 is 14 residues long. V lost 3 bases and J lost 2, with 10 bases in between. The germline CDR1 and CDR2 sequences are SGHTA and FQGNSA. The CDR3 nucleotides are TGTGCCAGCAGCTTGACCAGGGGTAACACTGAAGCTTTCTTT. Translated, it gives CASSLTRGNTEAFF. Full variable domain (rest looked up from reference TRBV7-2 and TRBJ1-1): GAGVSQSPSNKVTEKGKDVELRCDPISGHTALYWYRQSLGQGLEFLIYFQGNSAPDKSGLPSDRFSAERTGGSVSTLTIQRTQQEDSAVYLCASSLTRGNTEAFFGQGTRLTVV.

V usage is TRBV4-2 and J usage is TRBJ1-5, with D unresolved. V was shortened by 3 bases and J by 0 bases, with 6 bases between the two germline ends. This CDR3 spans 14 amino acids. Germline V CDR1 and CDR2: LGHNA, YNFKEQ. The CDR3 DNA reads as TGTGCCAGCAGCCAGGAGGATAGCAATCAGCCCCAGCATTTT. Translating it yields CASSQEDSNQPQHF.

This clone was observed a handful of times. This sequence joins TRBV6-5 and TRBJ2-2; 8 bases fit TRBD2. This CDR3 region has 14 residues. V shed 6 bases, J shed 5 bases, and the junction held 5 bases outside the gene matches. Germline values: CDR1 MNHEY, CDR2 SVGAGI. The CDR3 DNA sequence: TGTGCCAGCAGCCCGGGACTAGGGACCGGGGAGCTGTTTTTT. It encodes CASSPGLGTGELFF.

The rearrangement joins TRBV12-3 or TRBV12-4 to TRBJ2-7; unclear D gene. V lost 2 bases, J lost 0 bases, and 5 bases lay in between. The CDR3 has 13 amino acids. CDR3 region: CASSLTVSYEQYF. In DNA, the CDR3 is TGTGCCAGCAGTTTAACAGTCTCCTACGAGCAGTACTTC.

The chain carries TRBV7-9 and TRBJ1-2; weak D call: TRBD1 (6 bases). CDR1 SEHNR and CDR2 FQNEAQ come from the germline V gene (reference sequence). The CDR3 spans 16 residues. V lost 5 bases and J 7 bases, leaving 23 bases between the germline ends. In DNA form, the CDR3 reads TGTGCCAGCAGCCCCCGCCTACCCAGGGGCCTCGCTGGCTACACCTTC. Protein sequence: CASSPRLPRGLAGYTF.